These 7 T cell receptor beta chains came from one sample sequenced in a study of blood T cells in healthy people across ages. A second PCR of 7 to 11 cycles used a sample-barcoded 5' primer and a J-beta primer mix. TCRdb itself ran the 5' RACE reads through MiXCR, one entry per CDR3 protein. The table has 1.5 million to 2 million distinct CDR3 sequences, less than 50% seen once. What was sequenced was blood. Receptors originate from a woman in her thirties or forties in good health.

This clonotype appeared a few times. The chain has TRBV20-1 and TRBJ1-6; 8 nucleotides align to TRBD1. The trim removed 6 bases at V and 6 bases at J, leaving 4 bases unmatched. The germline V gene has CDR1 DFQATT and CDR2 SNEGSKA (reference sequence). CDR3 length: 13 amino acids. The CDR3 loop is CSAQGAINSPLHF. In nucleotides, the CDR3 is TGCAGTGCCCAGGGGGCAATTAATTCACCCCTCCACTTT.

This sequence joins TRBV9 and TRBJ1-4, with D uncertain. The germline CDR1 and CDR2 sequences are SGDLS and YYNGEE. The V end lost 0 bases, the J end lost 13 bases, and 13 bases lay between the germline ends. This CDR3 comprises 13 residues. DNA of the CDR3: TGTGCCAGCAGCGTAGAATGGGGAGATCGACTGTTTTTT. Its translation is CASSVEWGDRLFF.

This chain uses TRBV6-2 or TRBV6-3 with TRBJ2-1; 13 bases line up with TRBD2. V shed 5 bases, J shed 3 bases, and the junction held 19 bases outside the gene matches. The CDR3 is 21 residues long. Per germline, CDR1 MNHEY and CDR2 SVGEGT. The CDR3 DNA reads as TGTGCCAGCAGTCAACAGACAGGGGCGCGGACTAGCGGGGGTCACTACAATGAGCAGTTCTTC. It is translated as CASSQQTGARTSGGHYNEQFF.

The chain recombines TRBV5-1 with TRBJ2-3; either TRBD1 or TRBD2 may fit D (5 bases each). The CDR3 contains 15 residues. Germline V gene data show CDR1 as SGHRS and CDR2 as YFSETQ. V was trimmed by 4 bases and J by 4 bases, leaving 16 bases between them. The CDR3 DNA is TGCGCCAGCAGCCGAGGGGTGAGGGAAGCAGATACGCAGTATTTT. Translation: CASSRGVREADTQYF. The variable domain in full, completed from reference TRBV5-1 and TRBJ2-3, reads KAGVTQTPRYLIKTRGQQVTLSCSPISGHRSVSWYQQTPGQGLQFLFEYFSETQRNKGNFPGRFSGRQFSNSRSEMNVSTLELGDSALYLCASSRGVREADTQYFGPGTRLTVL.

The genes are TRBV19 and TRBJ1-5, with D possibly TRBD1 on 6 matching bases. CDR3 length: 15 residues. V gave up 6 bases and J gave up 1 base, with 13 bases separating them. CDR1 is LNHDA, CDR2 SQIVND, per germline (reference sequence). The DNA of the CDR3 is TGTGCCAGTAGCGGACAGCAGACAAGCAATCAGCCCCAGCATTTT. Translation: CASSGQQTSNQPQHF.

This clonotype was counted between two and nine times. This chain uses TRBV14 with TRBJ1-2; the D is unclear. This CDR3 contains 13 residues. V lost 1 base and J 8 bases, leaving 11 bases between the germline ends. Germline-derived CDR1 and CDR2 are SGHDN and FVKESK. Here the CDR3 DNA reads TGTGCCAGCAGCCAAGTTCAGAGGGAAGGCTACACCTTC. Amino acid sequence: CASSQVQREGYTF.

Concerning this clonotype itself: One junction end disagrees with the germline gene, perhaps due to a read error. The gene calls are TRBV7-2 and TRBJ2-3; the match to TRBD1 covers 10 bases. The V gene's germline CDR1 is SGHTA and CDR2 FQGNSA. This CDR3 has 16 amino acids. CDR3 nucleotide sequence: TGTGCCAGCAAGGGACAGGGGATCGGCGGCACAGATGCGCAGTATTTT. Translated: CASKGQGIGGTDAQYF.